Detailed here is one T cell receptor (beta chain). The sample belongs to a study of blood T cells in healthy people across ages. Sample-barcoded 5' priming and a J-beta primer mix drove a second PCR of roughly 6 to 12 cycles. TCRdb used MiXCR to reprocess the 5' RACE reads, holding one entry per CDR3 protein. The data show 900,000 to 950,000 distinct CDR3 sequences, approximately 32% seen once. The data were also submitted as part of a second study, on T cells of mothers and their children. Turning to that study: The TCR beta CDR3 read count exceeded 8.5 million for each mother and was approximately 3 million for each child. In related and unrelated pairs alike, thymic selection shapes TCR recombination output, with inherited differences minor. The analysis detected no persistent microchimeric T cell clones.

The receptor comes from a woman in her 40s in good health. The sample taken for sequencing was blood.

The CDR3 reads CASSTTSGGGSYNEQFF. The CDR3 nucleotides read TGTGCCAGCAGTACTACTAGCGGGGGTGGCTCCTACAATGAGCAGTTCTTC. The genes are TRBV6-2 or TRBV6-3 and TRBJ2-1; 11 nucleotides agree with TRBD2. The ends lost 5 bases at V and 0 bases at J; junction bases unmatched: 6. The germline V gene encodes CDR1 MNHEY and CDR2 SVGEGT. The CDR3 has 17 residues.